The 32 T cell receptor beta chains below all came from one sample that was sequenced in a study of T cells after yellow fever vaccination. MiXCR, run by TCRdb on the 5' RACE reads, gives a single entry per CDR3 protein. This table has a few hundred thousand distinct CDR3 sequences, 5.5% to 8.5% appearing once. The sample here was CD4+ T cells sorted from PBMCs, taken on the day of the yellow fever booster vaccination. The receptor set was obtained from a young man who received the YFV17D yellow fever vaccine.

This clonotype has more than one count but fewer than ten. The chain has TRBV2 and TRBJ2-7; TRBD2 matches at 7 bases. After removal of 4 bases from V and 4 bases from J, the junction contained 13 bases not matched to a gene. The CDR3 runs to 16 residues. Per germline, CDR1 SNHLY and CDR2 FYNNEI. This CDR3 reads CASSGLGGEVSYEQYF. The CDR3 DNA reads TGTGCCAGCAGTGGCCTGGGGGGGGAAGTTTCGTACGAGCAGTACTTC.

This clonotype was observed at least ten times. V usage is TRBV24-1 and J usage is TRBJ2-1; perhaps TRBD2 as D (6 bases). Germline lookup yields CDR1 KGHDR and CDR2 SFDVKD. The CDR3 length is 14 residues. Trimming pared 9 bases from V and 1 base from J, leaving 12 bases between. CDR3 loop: CATSLGGSYNEQFF. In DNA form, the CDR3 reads TGTGCCACCTCCTTGGGAGGTTCCTACAATGAGCAGTTCTTC.

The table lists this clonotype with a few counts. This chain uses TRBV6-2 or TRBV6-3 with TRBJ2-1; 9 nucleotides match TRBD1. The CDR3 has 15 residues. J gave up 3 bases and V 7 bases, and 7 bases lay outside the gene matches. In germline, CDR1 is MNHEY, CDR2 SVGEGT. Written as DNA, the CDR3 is TGTGCCAGCAAACTAACAGGGGGCTTCTACAATGAGCAGTTCTTC. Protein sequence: CASKLTGGFYNEQFF.

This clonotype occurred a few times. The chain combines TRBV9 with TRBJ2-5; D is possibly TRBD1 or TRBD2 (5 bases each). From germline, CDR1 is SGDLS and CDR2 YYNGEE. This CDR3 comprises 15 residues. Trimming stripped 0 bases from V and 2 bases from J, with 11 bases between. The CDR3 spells CASSVATWGQETQYF. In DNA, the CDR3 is TGTGCCAGCAGCGTAGCTACGTGGGGGCAAGAGACCCAGTACTTC.

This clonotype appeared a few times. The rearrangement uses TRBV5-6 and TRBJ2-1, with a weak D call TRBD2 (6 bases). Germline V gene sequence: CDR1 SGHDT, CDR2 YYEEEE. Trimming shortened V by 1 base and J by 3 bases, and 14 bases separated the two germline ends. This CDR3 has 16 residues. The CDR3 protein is CASSLYVADYYNEQFF. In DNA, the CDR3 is TGTGCCAGCAGCTTGTATGTAGCGGATTACTACAATGAGCAGTTCTTC.

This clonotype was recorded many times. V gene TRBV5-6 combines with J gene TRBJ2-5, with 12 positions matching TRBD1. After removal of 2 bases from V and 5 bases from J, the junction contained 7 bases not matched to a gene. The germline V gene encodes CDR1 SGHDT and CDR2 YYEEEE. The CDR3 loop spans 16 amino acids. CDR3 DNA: TGTGCCAGCAGCTTACGGCCGGGACAGGGGGCTGAGACCCAGTACTTC. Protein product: CASSLRPGQGAETQYF.

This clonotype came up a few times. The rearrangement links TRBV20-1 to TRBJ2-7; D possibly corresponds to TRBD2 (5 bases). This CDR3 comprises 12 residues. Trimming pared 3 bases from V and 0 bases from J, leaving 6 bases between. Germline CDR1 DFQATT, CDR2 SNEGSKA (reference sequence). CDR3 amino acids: CSARRVSYEQYF. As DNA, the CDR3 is TGCAGTGCTAGGCGGGTCTCCTACGAGCAGTACTTC.

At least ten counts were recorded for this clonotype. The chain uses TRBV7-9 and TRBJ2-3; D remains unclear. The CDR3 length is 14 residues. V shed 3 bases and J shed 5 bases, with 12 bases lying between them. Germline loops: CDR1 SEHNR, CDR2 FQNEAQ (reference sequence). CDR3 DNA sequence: TGTGCCAGCAGCTTCCCCGATCGTGGAGATACGCAGTATTTT. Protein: CASSFPDRGDTQYF.

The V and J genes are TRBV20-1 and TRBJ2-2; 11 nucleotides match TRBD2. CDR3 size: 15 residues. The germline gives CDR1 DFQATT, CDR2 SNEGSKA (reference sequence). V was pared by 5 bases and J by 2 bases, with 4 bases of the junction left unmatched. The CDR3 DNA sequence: TGCAGTGCTGGACTAGCGGGCCTCAACACCGGGGAGCTGTTTTTT. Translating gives CSAGLAGLNTGELFF.

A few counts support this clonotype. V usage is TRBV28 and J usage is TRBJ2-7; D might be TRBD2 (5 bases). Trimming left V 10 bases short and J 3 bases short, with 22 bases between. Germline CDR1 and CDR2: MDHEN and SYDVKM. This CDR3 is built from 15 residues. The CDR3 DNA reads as TGTGCCACCATCCCTCCGCCGCCCGGGAACTACGAGCAGTACTTC. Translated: CATIPPPPGNYEQYF.

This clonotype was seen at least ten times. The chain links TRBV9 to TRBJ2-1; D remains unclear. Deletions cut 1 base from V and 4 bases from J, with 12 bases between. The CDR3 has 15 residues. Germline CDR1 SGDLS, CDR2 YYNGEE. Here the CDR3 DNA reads TGTGCCAGCAGCGTAAATAGTGGCCGGTACAATGAGCAGTTCTTC. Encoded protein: CASSVNSGRYNEQFF.

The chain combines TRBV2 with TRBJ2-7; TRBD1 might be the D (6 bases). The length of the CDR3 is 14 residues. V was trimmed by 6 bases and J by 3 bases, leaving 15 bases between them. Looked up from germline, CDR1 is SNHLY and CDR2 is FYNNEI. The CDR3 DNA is TGTGCCAGCAGAGGGGGACAAGTCTTCTACGAGCAGTACTTC. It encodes CASRGGQVFYEQYF.

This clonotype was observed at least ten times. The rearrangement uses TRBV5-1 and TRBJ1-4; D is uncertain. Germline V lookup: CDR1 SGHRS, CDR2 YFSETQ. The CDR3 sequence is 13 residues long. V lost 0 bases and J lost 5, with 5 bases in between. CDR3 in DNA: TGCGCCAGCAGCTTGGGCGGGAATGAAAAACTGTTTTTT. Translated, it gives CASSLGGNEKLFF. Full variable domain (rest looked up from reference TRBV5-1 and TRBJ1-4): KAGVTQTPRYLIKTRGQQVTLSCSPISGHRSVSWYQQTPGQGLQFLFEYFSETQRNKGNFPGRFSGRQFSNSRSEMNVSTLELGDSALYLCASSLGGNEKLFFGSGTQLSVL.

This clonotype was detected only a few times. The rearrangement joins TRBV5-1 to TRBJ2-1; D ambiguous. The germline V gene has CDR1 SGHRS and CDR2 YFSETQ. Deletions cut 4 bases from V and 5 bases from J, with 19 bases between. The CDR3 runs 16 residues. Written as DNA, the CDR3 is TGCGCCAGCAGCGTGACACCCAAGACAAGGAACAATGAGCAGTTCTTC. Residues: CASSVTPKTRNNEQFF.

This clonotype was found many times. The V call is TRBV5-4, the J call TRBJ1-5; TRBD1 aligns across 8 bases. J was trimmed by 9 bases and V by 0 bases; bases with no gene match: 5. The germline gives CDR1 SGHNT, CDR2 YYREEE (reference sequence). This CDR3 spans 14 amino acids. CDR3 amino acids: CASSLAGGTGPQHF. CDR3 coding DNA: TGTGCCAGCAGCTTGGCCGGGGGGACAGGGCCCCAGCATTTT.

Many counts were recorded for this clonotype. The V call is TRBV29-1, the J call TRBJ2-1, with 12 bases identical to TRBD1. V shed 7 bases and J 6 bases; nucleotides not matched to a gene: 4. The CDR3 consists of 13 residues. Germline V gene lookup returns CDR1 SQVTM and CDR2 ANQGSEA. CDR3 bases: TGCAGCGCCCCGGGACAGGGGGCCAATGAGCAGTTCTTC. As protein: CSAPGQGANEQFF.

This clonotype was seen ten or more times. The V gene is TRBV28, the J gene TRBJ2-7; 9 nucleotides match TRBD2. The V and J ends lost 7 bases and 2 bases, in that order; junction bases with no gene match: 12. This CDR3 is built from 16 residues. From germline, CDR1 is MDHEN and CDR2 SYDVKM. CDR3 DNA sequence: TGTGCCAGCACCCCTGGGGTAGCGGGAGTCCCCTACGAGCAGTACTTC. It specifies CASTPGVAGVPYEQYF.

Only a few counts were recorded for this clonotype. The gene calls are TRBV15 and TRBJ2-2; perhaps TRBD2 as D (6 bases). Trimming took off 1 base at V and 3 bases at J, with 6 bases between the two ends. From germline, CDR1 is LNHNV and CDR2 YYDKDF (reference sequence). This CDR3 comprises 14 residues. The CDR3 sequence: CATSRASDTGELFF. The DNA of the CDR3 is TGTGCCACCAGCAGAGCTAGCGACACCGGGGAGCTGTTTTTT.

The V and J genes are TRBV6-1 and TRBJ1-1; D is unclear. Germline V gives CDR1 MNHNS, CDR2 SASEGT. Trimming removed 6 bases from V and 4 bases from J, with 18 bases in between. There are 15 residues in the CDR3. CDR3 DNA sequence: TGTGCCAGCAGCCCACCTCGGGGAGTCGGCACTGAAGCTTTCTTT. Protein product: CASSPPRGVGTEAFF.

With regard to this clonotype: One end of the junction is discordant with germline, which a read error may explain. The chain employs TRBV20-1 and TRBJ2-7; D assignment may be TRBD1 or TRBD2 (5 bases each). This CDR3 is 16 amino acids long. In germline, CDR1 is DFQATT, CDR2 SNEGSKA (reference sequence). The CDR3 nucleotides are TGCTGTGCTAGAGATAAGGGCCAGGGCGGGTTCGGAGAGCAGTACTTC. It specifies CCARDKGQGGFGEQYF.

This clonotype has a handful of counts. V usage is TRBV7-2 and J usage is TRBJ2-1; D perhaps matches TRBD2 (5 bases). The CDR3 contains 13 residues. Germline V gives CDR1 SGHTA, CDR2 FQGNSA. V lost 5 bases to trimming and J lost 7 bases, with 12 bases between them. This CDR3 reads CASSVGGRNEQFF. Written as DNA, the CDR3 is TGTGCCAGCAGCGTAGGCGGGCGTAATGAGCAGTTCTTC.

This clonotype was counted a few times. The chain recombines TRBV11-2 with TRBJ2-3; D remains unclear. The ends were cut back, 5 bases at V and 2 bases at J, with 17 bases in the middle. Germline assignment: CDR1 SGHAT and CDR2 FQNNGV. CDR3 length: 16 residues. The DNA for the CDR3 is TGTGCCAGCAGCCCAGTCGTGGCCGCTAACACAGATACGCAGTATTTT. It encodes CASSPVVAANTDTQYF. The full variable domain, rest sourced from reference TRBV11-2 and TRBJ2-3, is EAGVAQSPRYKIIEKRQSVAFWCNPISGHATLYWYQQILGQGPKLLIQFQNNGVVDDSQLPKDRFSAERLKGVDSTLKIQPAKLEDSAVYLCASSPVVAANTDTQYFGPGTRLTVL.

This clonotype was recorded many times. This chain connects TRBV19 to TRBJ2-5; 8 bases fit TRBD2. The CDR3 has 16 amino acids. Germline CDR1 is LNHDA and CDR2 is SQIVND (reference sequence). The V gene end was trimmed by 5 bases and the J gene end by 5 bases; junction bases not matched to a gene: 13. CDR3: CASSLGLARTAETQYF. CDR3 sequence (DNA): TGTGCCAGTAGTCTAGGACTAGCAAGGACGGCGGAGACCCAGTACTTC. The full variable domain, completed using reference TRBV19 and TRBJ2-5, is DGGITQSPKYLFRKEGQNVTLSCEQNLNHDAMYWYRQDPGQGLRLIYYSQIVNDFQKGDIAEGYSVSREKKESFPLTVTSAQKNPTAFYLCASSLGLARTAETQYFGPGTRLLVL.

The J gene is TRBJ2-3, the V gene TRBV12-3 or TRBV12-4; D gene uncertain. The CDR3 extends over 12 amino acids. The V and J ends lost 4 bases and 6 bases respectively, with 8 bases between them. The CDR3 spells CASSYKGDTQYF. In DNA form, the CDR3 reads TGTGCCAGCAGTTACAAAGGGGATACGCAGTATTTT.

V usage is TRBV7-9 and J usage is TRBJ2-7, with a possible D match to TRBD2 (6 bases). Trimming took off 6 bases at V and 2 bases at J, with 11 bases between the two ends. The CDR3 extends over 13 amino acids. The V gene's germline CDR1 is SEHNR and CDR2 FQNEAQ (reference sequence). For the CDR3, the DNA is TGTGCCAGCAGATTGGCGGGGACCTACGAGCAGTACTTC. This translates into CASRLAGTYEQYF.

CDR3 protein: CASSLLAENYEQYF. The CDR3, as DNA: TGTGCCAGCAGTTTGCTAGCAGAGAACTACGAGCAGTACTTC. The rearrangement uses TRBV12-3 or TRBV12-4 and TRBJ2-7; the D gene is possibly TRBD2 (5 bases). The CDR3 runs 14 residues. Trimming removed 3 bases at V and 3 bases at J, with 12 bases between.

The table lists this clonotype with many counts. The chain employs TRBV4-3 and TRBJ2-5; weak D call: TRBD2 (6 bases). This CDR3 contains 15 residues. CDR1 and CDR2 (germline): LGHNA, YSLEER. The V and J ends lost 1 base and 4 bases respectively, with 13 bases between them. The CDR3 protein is CASSQVLGGGETQYF. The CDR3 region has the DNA TGCGCCAGCAGCCAAGTTCTCGGGGGAGGAGAGACCCAGTACTTC.

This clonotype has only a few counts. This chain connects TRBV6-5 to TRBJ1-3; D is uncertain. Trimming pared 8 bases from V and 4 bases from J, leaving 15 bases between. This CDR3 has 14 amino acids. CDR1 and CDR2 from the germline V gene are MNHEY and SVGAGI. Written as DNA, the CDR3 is TGTGCCAGCCGCACCGGGCTCGCGGGAAACACCATATATTTT. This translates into CASRTGLAGNTIYF.

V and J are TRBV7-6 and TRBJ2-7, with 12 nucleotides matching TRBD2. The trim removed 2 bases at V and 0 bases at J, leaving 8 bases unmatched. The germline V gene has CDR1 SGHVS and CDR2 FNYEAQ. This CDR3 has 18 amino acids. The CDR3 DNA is TGTGCCAGCAGCTTAACTGTCCGGGGACTAGCGGGCTCCTACGAGCAGTACTTC. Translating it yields CASSLTVRGLAGSYEQYF.

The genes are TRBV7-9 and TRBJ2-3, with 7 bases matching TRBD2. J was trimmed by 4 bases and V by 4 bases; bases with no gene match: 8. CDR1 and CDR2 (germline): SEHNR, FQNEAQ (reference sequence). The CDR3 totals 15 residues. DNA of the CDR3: TGTGCCAGCAGCTACACGCGGGAGTTAGCAGATACGCAGTATTTT. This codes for CASSYTRELADTQYF.

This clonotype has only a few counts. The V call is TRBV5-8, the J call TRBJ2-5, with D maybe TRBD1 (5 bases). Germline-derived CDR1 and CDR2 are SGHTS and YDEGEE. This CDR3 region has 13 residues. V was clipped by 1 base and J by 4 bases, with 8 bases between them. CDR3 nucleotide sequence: TGTGCCAGCAGCTTGCTAGGGGTAGAGACCCAGTACTTC. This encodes CASSLLGVETQYF.

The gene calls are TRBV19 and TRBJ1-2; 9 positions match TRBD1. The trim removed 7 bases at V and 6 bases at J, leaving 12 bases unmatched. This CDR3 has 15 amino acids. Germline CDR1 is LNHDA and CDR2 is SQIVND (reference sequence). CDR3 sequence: CASTVDTGGSDGYTF. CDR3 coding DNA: TGTGCCAGTACCGTTGACACAGGGGGCTCTGATGGCTACACCTTC. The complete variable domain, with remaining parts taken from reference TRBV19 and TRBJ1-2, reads DGGITQSPKYLFRKEGQNVTLSCEQNLNHDAMYWYRQDPGQGLRLIYYSQIVNDFQKGDIAEGYSVSREKKESFPLTVTSAQKNPTAFYLCASTVDTGGSDGYTFGSGTRLTVV.